This T cell receptor beta chain was found in a study of blood T cell repertoires in COVID-19. As for the study in general: Sites in the United States, Italy and Spain provided acute and convalescent COVID-19 samples. Sources were T cells, B-cell-depleted T cells, or PBMCs; the material itself was cDNA or gDNA.

In the authors' workflow: Amplification from reference gene primers served as the basis for estimated nucleated cell counts. TCRdb's copy holds only in-frame clones and misses some; the assay was immunoSEQ multiplex PCR. The D gene and trimming were derived from the DNA, and the V and J assignments and clone size from that table. The table has about 240,000 clones, 70% to 85% seen once. The CDR3 covers 16 residues. The ends lost 5 bases at V and 4 bases at J; junction bases unmatched: 8. Per germline, CDR1 LNHNV and CDR2 YYDKDF (reference sequence). The sequence was obtained from an elderly woman with acute or convalescent COVID-19. Sequenced input: peripheral blood. The chain uses TRBV15 and TRBJ2-2, with 9 bases aligning to TRBD1. The CDR3 region has the DNA TGTGCCACCAGCCCACCCTGGACAGGGGTCACCGGGGAGCTGTTTTTT. It yields the protein CATSPPWTGVTGELFF.